These T cell receptor beta chains were read from a single sample in a study of blood T cell repertoires in COVID-19. The assay was immunoSEQ multiplex PCR, and TCRdb's table has in-frame clones only and misses some. The sample holds some 200,000 clones, around 80% seen once. Sequences were obtained from peripheral blood. These receptors were taken from a woman older than 75 with COVID-19, enrolled during active disease. CDR3s include the opening cysteine and the closing phenylalanine or tryptophan. The order of the fields is D gene, V gene, CDR3 length, J gene, clone size, CDR3 protein, CDR3 DNA. The D gene is left open where the match is weak. A clone size is listed for some rows: how often the clone was seen (once, few, many), or a class if it is expanded.

d_gene: TRBD2; v_gene: TRBV5-5; len: 16; j_gene: TRBJ2-2; abundance: -; CDR3aa: CASTTPGTSGTGELFF; CDR3nt: TGTGCCAGCACAACCCCGGGGACTAGCGGGACCGGGGAGCTGTTTTTT
d_gene: -; v_gene: TRBV5-1; len: 15; j_gene: TRBJ2-7; abundance: -; CDR3aa: CASSLDFRGAGEQYF; CDR3nt: TGCGCCAGCAGCTTGGATTTTCGGGGGGCGGGCGAGCAGTACTTC
d_gene: TRBD2; v_gene: TRBV7-9; len: 15; j_gene: TRBJ2-1; abundance: -; CDR3aa: CASSSWTSGNNEQFF; CDR3nt: TGTGCCAGCAGTTCATGGACTAGCGGGAACAATGAGCAGTTCTTC
d_gene: TRBD2; v_gene: TRBV18; len: 16; j_gene: TRBJ2-1; abundance: -; CDR3aa: CASSPSLAGASNEQFF; CDR3nt: TGTGCCAGCTCACCATCGTTAGCGGGAGCCTCCAATGAGCAGTTCTTC
d_gene: -; v_gene: TRBV28; len: 14; j_gene: TRBJ2-6; abundance: -; CDR3aa: CASRQGGGANVLTF; CDR3nt: TGTGCCAGCAGGCAGGGTGGTGGGGCCAACGTCCTGACTTTC
d_gene: TRBD1; v_gene: TRBV28; len: 15; j_gene: TRBJ1-2; abundance: -; CDR3aa: CASSSPDRTGYGYTF; CDR3nt: TGTGCCAGCAGTTCTCCGGACAGGACGGGCTATGGCTACACCTTC
d_gene: -; v_gene: TRBV4-1; len: 17; j_gene: TRBJ2-7; abundance: -; CDR3aa: CASSRGLDSRRRDEQYF; CDR3nt: TGCGCCAGCAGCCGAGGACTGGACTCGCGCCGTCGTGACGAGCAGTACTTC
d_gene: TRBD2; v_gene: TRBV7-3; len: 13; j_gene: TRBJ2-5; abundance: -; CDR3aa: CASSPATGGTQYF; CDR3nt: TGTGCCAGCAGCCCCGCAACGGGAGGGACCCAGTACTTC
d_gene: -; v_gene: TRBV18; len: 15; j_gene: TRBJ2-5; abundance: -; CDR3aa: CASSPSPGGRETQYF; CDR3nt: TGTGCCAGCTCACCATCCCCCGGGGGTAGAGAGACCCAGTACTTC
d_gene: TRBD2; v_gene: TRBV3-1/TRBV3-2; len: 15; j_gene: TRBJ2-5; abundance: -; CDR3aa: CASSPSGGYQETQYF; CDR3nt: TGTGCCAGCAGCCCTTCGGGGGGGTACCAAGAGACCCAGTACTTC
d_gene: -; v_gene: TRBV18; len: 14; j_gene: TRBJ2-3; abundance: -; CDR3aa: CATLVEQGADTQYF; CDR3nt: TGTGCCACCTTGGTGGAGCAGGGCGCAGATACGCAGTATTTT
d_gene: -; v_gene: TRBV2; len: 13; j_gene: TRBJ2-5; abundance: -; CDR3aa: CASSLVSQETQYF; CDR3nt: TGTGCCAGCAGCCTGGTCAGCCAAGAGACCCAGTACTTC
d_gene: TRBD2; v_gene: TRBV7-9; len: 16; j_gene: TRBJ2-5; abundance: -; CDR3aa: CASSLAGGGAQETQYF; CDR3nt: TGTGCCAGCAGCTTAGCCGGCGGGGGGGCCCAAGAGACCCAGTACTTC
d_gene: -; v_gene: TRBV6-5; len: 13; j_gene: TRBJ2-1; abundance: few; CDR3aa: CASSFIESSEQFF; CDR3nt: TGTGCCAGCAGTTTTATAGAGTCAAGTGAGCAGTTCTTC
d_gene: -; v_gene: TRBV14; len: 17; j_gene: TRBJ2-7; abundance: -; CDR3aa: CASSQHPGFGRGHEQYF; CDR3nt: TGTGCCAGCAGCCAGCATCCCGGGTTTGGCAGGGGACACGAGCAGTACTTC